This TCR beta chain came from a study of low-dose radiotherapy and immunotherapy resistance in tumors. cDNA synthesis used a TRAV/TRBV-specific primer set for both chains. The authors amplified TCRs for roughly 20 PCR cycles with a constant-region primer and a V-primer adapter. Via MiXCR, TCRdb re-called the reads, giving one row per CDR3 protein. This table holds tens of thousands of distinct CDR3 sequences, less than 20% found once. The time point was: after trial treatment. Specified treatment: LDRT plus nivolumab, ipilimumab, low-dose cyclophosphamide and aspirin (RACIN trial). Each eligible patient had an advanced solid tumor, and these tumors lacked tumor-infiltrating lymphocytes. Trimming removed 3 bases from V and 12 bases from J, with 18 bases in between. The CDR3 runs 14 residues. CDR1 is LNHDA and CDR2 is SQIVND in the germline V gene (reference sequence). A remark on this clonotype: A much larger clone lies one base from this, so it may be a read error.

The chain combines TRBV19 with TRBJ2-1; tentatively, D is TRBD2 (6 bases). This specimen consisted of PBMCs, obtained after low-dose radiotherapy plus immunotherapy. The receptor was isolated from a male donor with prostate cancer. The CDR3 reads CASSMSGFVDVQFF. CDR3 coding DNA: TGTGCCAGTAGTATGAGCGGGTTCGTGGATGTGCAGTTCTTC.